The source of this T cell receptor (beta chain) is a study of identical twins. TCRdb re-analysed the 5' RACE reads in MiXCR, keeping a single row per CDR3 protein. The repertoire consists of 210,000 or so distinct CDR3 sequences, with around 8.1% occurring once and the leading ten covering less than 2%. This clonotype turned up a few times. Its target is unknown. Study-wide points: Analyses based on zero insertions could be partly confounded by invariant MAIT and iNKT cells. Fewer insertions characterized abundant cord blood beta clonotypes, whereas memory repertoires showed none.

Trimming pared 5 bases from V and 0 bases from J, leaving 12 bases between. From germline, CDR1 is MNHNS and CDR2 SASEGT. The CDR3 runs to 15 residues. This same sample was also part of a study on yellow fever vaccine responses in identical twins. From that paper: Reportedly, the response of twins' T cells to the vaccine seemed partly convergent, partly personalized.

The TCR sequence derives from a woman younger than 35 in good health. Sequencing was carried out using memory (CD45RO+) T cells sorted from blood. The chain uses TRBV6-1 and TRBJ2-3; D may be TRBD1 (6 bases). The CDR3 region has the DNA TGTGCCAGCAGTCCCGGGACACATAGCACAGATACGCAGTATTTT. Its translation is CASSPGTHSTDTQYF.